The entry that follows covers one T cell receptor beta chain sequence. The antigen is not known. This sample is drawn from a study of T-cell memory formation after mild COVID-19. Each CDR3 protein is one row after TCRdb ran MiXCR on the 5' RACE reads. The sample includes fewer than 500,000 distinct CDR3 sequences, roughly 25% of them seen just once. Findings of the study overall: Clones contracting over day 15 to 85 were CD4/CD8 balanced, with later expanders leaning CD4+. For second-wave clones that peaked at day 37, SARS-CoV-2 specificity went unverified.

This clonotype was obtained from an adult woman who had mild COVID-19 (a few samples of this study predate the infection). Cell type and time point are not known. Sequenced sample: PBMCs or a T cell subset sorted from them (not recorded which).

The chain's CDR3 is CASSIGQGTATFRDSPLHF. The DNA for the CDR3 is TGCGCCAGCAGTATTGGACAAGGGACAGCAACGTTTCGGGATTCACCCCTCCACTTT. The chain joins TRBV23-1 to TRBJ1-6, with 7 bases aligning to TRBD1. TRBV23-1 is noted as an ORF with a role that remains uncertain. Trimming removed 5 bases from V and 8 bases from J; junction bases left unmatched: 21. The CDR3 extends over 19 amino acids.